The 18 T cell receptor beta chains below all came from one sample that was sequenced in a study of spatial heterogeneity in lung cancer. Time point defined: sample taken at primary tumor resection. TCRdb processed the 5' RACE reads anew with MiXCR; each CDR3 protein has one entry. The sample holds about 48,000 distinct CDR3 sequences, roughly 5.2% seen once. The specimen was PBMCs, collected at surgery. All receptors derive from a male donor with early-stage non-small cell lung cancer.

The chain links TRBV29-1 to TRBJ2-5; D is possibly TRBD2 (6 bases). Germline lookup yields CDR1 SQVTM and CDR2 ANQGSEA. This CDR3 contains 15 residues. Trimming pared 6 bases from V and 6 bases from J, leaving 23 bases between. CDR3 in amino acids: CSVEWGDQVGQTQYF. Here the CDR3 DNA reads TGCAGCGTGGAATGGGGGGACCAAGTTGGACAGACCCAGTACTTC. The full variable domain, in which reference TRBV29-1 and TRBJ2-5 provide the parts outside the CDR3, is SAVISQKPSRDICQRGTSLTIQCQVDSQVTMMFWYRQQPGQSLTLIATANQGSEATYESGFVIDKFPISRPNLTFSTLTVSNMSPEDSSIYLCSVEWGDQVGQTQYFGPGTRLLVL.

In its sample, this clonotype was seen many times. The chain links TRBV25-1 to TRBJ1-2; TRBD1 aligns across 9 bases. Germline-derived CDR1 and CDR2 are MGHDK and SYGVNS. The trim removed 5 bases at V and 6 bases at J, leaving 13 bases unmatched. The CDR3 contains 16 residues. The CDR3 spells CASSPIRDREGDGYTF. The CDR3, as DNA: TGTGCCAGCAGTCCAATCCGGGACAGGGAGGGTGATGGCTACACCTTC.

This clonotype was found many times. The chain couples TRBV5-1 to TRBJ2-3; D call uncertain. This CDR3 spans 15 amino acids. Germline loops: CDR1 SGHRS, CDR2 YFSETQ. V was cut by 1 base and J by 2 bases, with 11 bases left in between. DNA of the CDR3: TGCGCCAGCAGCTTGACTACCATAATCACAGATACGCAGTATTTT. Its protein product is CASSLTTIITDTQYF.

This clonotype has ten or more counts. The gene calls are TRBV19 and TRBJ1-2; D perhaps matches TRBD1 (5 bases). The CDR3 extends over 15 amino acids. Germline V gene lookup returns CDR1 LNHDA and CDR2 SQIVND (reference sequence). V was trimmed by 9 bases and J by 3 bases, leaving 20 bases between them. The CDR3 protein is CASWDFKTGHYGYTF. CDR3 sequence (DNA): TGTGCCAGCTGGGACTTTAAGACGGGGCACTATGGCTACACCTTC. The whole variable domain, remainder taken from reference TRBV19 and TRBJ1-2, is DGGITQSPKYLFRKEGQNVTLSCEQNLNHDAMYWYRQDPGQGLRLIYYSQIVNDFQKGDIAEGYSVSREKKESFPLTVTSAQKNPTAFYLCASWDFKTGHYGYTFGSGTRLTVV.

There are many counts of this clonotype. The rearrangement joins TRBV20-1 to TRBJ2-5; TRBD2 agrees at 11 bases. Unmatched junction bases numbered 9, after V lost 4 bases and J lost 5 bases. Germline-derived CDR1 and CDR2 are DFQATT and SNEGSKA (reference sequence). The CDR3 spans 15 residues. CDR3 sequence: CSAIKLAGESETQYF. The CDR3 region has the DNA TGCAGTGCTATAAAACTAGCGGGAGAATCGGAGACCCAGTACTTC.

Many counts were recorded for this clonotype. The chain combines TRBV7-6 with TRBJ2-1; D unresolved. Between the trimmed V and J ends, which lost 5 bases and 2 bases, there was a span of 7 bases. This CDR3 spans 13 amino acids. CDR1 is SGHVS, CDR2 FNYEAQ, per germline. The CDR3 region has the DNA TGTGCCAGCAGCCTCCGCCCCTACAATGAGCAGTTCTTC. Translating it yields CASSLRPYNEQFF.

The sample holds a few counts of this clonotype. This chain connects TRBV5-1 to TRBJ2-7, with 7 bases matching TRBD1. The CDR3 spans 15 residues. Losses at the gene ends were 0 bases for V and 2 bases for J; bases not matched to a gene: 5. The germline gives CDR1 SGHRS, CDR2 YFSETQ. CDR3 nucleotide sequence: TGCGCCAGCAGCTTGGGATTCGACAGGGCCTACGAGCAGTACTTC. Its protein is CASSLGFDRAYEQYF. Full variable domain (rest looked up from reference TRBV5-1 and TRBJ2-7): KAGVTQTPRYLIKTRGQQVTLSCSPISGHRSVSWYQQTPGQGLQFLFEYFSETQRNKGNFPGRFSGRQFSNSRSEMNVSTLELGDSALYLCASSLGFDRAYEQYFGPGTRLTVT.

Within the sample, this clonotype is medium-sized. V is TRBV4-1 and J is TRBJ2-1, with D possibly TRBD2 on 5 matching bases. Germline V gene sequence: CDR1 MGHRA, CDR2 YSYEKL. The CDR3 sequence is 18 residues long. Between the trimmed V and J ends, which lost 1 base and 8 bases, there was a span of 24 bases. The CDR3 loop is CASSQVDLGLAGGHEQFF. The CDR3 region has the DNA TGCGCCAGCAGCCAAGTTGACCTTGGACTGGCGGGCGGGCATGAGCAGTTCTTC.

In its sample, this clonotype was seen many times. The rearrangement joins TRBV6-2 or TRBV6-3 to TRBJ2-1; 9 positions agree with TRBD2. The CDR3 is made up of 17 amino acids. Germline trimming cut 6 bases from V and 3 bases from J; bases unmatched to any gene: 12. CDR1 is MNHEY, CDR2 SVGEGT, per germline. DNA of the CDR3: TGTGCCAGCAGGGGGGTCACAAGCGGGAGGATCTACAATGAGCAGTTCTTC. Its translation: CASRGVTSGRIYNEQFF.

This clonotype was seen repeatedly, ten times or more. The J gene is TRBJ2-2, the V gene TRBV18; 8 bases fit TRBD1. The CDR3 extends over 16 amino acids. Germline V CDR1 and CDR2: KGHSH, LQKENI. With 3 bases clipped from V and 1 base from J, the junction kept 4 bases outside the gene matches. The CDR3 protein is CASSPPGTGNTGELFF. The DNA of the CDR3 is TGTGCCAGCTCACCTCCCGGGACAGGGAACACCGGGGAGCTGTTTTTT.

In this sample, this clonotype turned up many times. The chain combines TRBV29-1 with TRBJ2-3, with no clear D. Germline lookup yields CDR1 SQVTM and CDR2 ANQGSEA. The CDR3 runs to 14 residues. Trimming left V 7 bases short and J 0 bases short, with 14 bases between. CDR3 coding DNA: TGCAGCGGTCGGATAGGCTGGAGCACAGATACGCAGTATTTT. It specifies CSGRIGWSTDTQYF.

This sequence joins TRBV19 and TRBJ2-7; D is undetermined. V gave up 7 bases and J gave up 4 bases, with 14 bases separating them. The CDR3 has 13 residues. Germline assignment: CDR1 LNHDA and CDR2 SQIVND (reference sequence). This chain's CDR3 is CASTDRAGYEQYF. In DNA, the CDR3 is TGTGCCAGTACTGACCGGGCAGGATACGAGCAGTACTTC.

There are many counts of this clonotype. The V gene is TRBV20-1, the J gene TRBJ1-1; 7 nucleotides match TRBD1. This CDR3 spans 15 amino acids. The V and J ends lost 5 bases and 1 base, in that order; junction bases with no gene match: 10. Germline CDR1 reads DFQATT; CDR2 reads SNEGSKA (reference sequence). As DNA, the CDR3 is TGCAGTGCTCTTACGGACAGGCTGGAGAACACTGAAGCTTTCTTT. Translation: CSALTDRLENTEAFF.

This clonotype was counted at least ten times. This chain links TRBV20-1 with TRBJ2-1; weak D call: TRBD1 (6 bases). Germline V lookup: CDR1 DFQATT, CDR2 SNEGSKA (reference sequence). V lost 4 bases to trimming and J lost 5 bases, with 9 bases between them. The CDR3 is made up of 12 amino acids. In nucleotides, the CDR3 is TGCAGTGCTAACGAGGGGGACAATGAGCAGTTCTTC. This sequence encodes CSANEGDNEQFF.

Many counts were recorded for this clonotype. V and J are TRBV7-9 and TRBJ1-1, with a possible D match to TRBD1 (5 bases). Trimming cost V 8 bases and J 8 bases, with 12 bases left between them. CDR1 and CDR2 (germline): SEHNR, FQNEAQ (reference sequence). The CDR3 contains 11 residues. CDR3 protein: CASRFGGEAFF. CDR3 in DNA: TGTGCCAGCCGATTTGGGGGAGAAGCTTTCTTT.

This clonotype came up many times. The CDR3 loop reads CSARSSGRSNYNEQFF. DNA for the CDR3: TGCAGTGCTAGGAGTAGCGGGAGGTCGAATTACAATGAGCAGTTCTTC. This chain connects TRBV20-1 to TRBJ2-1; 10 bases align to TRBD2. V shed 3 bases and J 4 bases; nucleotides not matched to a gene: 9. CDR3 length: 16 amino acids. Germline loops: CDR1 DFQATT, CDR2 SNEGSKA (reference sequence).

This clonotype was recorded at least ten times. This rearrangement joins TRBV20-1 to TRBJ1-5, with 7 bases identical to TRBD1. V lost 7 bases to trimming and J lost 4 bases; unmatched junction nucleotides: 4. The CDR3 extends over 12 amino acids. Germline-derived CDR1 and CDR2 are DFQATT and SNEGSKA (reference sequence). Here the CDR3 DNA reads TGCAGTGGGGGGGACAGAAATCAGCCCCAGCATTTT. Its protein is CSGGDRNQPQHF.

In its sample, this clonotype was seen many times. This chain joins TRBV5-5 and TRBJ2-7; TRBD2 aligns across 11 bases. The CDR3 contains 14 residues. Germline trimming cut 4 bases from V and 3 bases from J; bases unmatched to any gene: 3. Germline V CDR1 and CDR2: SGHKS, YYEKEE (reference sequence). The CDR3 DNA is TGTGCCAGCAGCCTTAGCGGGAGGGTCTACGAGCAGTACTTC. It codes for CASSLSGRVYEQYF.